The T cell receptor (beta chain) described here comes from a study of cytomegalovirus exposure and HLA in healthy donors. PCR used 60 Vbeta primers and 13 Jbeta primers. Sequencing was performed with immunoSEQ multiplex PCR; in TCRdb, only in-frame clones are kept and a portion is missing. The table shows some 110,000 clones, with over 65% occurring only once. Trimming cost V 6 bases and J 7 bases; bases outside gene matches: 9. Looked up from germline, CDR1 is SQVTM and CDR2 is ANQGSEA. This CDR3 has 14 amino acids. The rearrangement links TRBV29-1 to TRBJ2-7, with 13 bases matching TRBD2. The sequence derives from a woman aged 45-65 years in good health and CMV-seropositive. The specimen sequenced was PBMCs. CDR3 in DNA: TGCAGCGTGCCGGGACTAGCGGGATCGGAAGAGCAGTACTTC. Translating gives CSVPGLAGSEEQYF.